Given below is one T cell receptor (beta chain) in context. The sample holds other DNA sequences that translate to the same CDR3. The data were taken from a study of blood T cell repertoires in COVID-19. Clones were sequenced by immunoSEQ multiplex PCR, and TCRdb holds only the in-frame ones, with some missing. The sample gives 200,000 to 300,000 clones, about 87% of which show up once; roughly 3.6% is in the top ten. V lost 4 bases, J lost 0 bases, and 10 bases lay in between. This CDR3 has 14 amino acids. CDR1 SGHRS and CDR2 YFSETQ come from the germline V gene. The rearrangement joins TRBV5-1 to TRBJ1-1; perhaps TRBD1 as D (5 bases). Sequenced: peripheral blood. The sequence was collected from a woman in her thirties or forties with acute or convalescent COVID-19. The CDR3 nucleotides read TGCGCCAGCAGCCTTGGGGCAATGAACACTGAAGCTTTCTTT. As protein: CASSLGAMNTEAFF.